Described below is a single T cell receptor beta chain sequence and its context. What it recognizes is unknown. These data are taken from a study of T-cell reconstitution after alpha-beta-depleted transplantation in children. Study observations and caveats: Surviving recipient T cells and intrathymic progenitors accounted for some patients' high TCRbeta diversity at day 60. There were reportedly several hundred expanded graft clones from which alpha-beta T cells came about two months after transplant. Newly made T cells mostly supplied T-cell counts and diversity one year after transplant.

Researchers prepared the TCRbeta library using unique molecular identifiers, the study reports. TCRdb re-analysed the PCR reads in MiXCR, keeping a single row per CDR3 protein. This sample has about a million distinct CDR3 sequences, with about 29% found just once. Trimming cost V 3 bases and J 4 bases, with 12 bases left between them. The V gene's germline CDR1 is MDHEN and CDR2 SYDVKM. The length of the CDR3 is 14 residues. Sequencing used PBMCs, mostly from graft donor cells, obtained 360 days after TCRalphabeta/CD19-depleted stem cell transplant. This clonotype originated in a boy younger than two who had a stem cell transplant for SCID, so the T cells may come from the graft donor. The rearrangement links TRBV28 to TRBJ1-1, with a weak D call TRBD1 (5 bases). CDR3 sequence: CASSLGGLTTEAFF. DNA of the CDR3: TGTGCCAGCAGTTTGGGGGGTCTCACCACTGAAGCTTTCTTT.